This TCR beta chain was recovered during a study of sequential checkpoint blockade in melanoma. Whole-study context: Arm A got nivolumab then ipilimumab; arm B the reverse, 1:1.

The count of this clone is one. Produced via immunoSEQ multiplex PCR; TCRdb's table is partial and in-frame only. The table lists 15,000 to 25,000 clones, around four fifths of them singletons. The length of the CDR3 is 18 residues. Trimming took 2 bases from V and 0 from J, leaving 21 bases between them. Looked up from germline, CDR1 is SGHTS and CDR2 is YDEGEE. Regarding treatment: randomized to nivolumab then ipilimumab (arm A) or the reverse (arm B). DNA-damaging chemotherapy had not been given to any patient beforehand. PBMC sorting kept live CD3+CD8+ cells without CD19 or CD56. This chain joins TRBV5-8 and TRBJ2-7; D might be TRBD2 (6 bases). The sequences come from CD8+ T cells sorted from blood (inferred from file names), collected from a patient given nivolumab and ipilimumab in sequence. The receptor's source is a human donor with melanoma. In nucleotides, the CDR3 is TGTGCCAGCAGCTTAGGGCCCGGGAGCGATTCTTACTCCTACGAGCAGTACTTC. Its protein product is CASSLGPGSDSYSYEQYF.